The 20 T cell receptor beta chains reported below all come from one sample, sequenced in a study of blood T cell repertoires in COVID-19 (dated by TCRdb to 2018 to 2020). Libraries came from the immunoSEQ multiplex PCR assay. The immuneACCESS repertoire file appears here via TCRdb, limited to in-frame rearrangements. These files lack a portion of the clones; in checked studies, under half of the deficit traces to unresolved V genes, and the cause of the others is not known. In this sample the table shows roughly 66,000 clones, 70% to 85% of which occur a single time. The top ten constitute 6.6% of the sample. The sequencing sample was made of peripheral blood. All receptors derive from a man between 60 and 75 years old with acute or convalescent COVID-19.

This rearrangement joins TRBV2 to TRBJ1-2, with 10 positions matching TRBD1. V shed 6 bases, J shed 2 bases, and the junction held 3 bases outside the gene matches. The CDR3 consists of 14 residues. CDR1 and CDR2 (germline): SNHLY, FYNNEI. Here the CDR3 reads CASSGTGANYGYTF. CDR3 bases: TGTGCCAGCAGCGGGACAGGGGCCAACTATGGCTACACCTTC.

This chain links TRBV6-5 with TRBJ2-5; D perhaps matches TRBD1 (6 bases). The CDR3 extends over 12 amino acids. Germline lookup yields CDR1 MNHEY and CDR2 SVGAGI. Trimming left V 10 bases short and J 7 bases short, with 16 bases between. DNA of the CDR3: TGTGCCACAAAGCAGGGGACGGGGACCCAGTACTTC. Translating it yields CATKQGTGTQYF.

The V and J genes are TRBV21-1 and TRBJ1-2; TRBD1, the table's D call, was not compared with the DNA. TRBV21-1 is a known pseudogene. The CDR3 covers 13 residues. The CDR3 loop is CASSIDSAYGYTF. The CDR3 region has the DNA TGTGCCAGCAGCATCGACAGTGCTTATGGCTACACCTTC.

The rearrangement links TRBV5-8 to TRBJ2-1, with TRBD2 identical over 12 bases. The V gene's germline CDR1 is SGHTS and CDR2 YDEGEE. This CDR3 contains 15 residues. Trimming took 4 bases from V and 7 from J; bases not matched to a gene: 6. For the CDR3, the DNA is TGTGCCAGCAGCGGGGGACTAGCGGGTTCAAATGAGCAGTTCTTC. Amino acid sequence: CASSGGLAGSNEQFF.

The rearrangement links TRBV5-1 to TRBJ1-1, with 10 bases identical to TRBD1. Germline V gives CDR1 SGHRS, CDR2 YFSETQ. The CDR3 spans 16 residues. V was clipped by 3 bases and J by 3 bases; unmatched bases: 8. The CDR3 protein is CASSSGTGVFDTEAFF. CDR3 DNA sequence: TGCGCCAGCAGCTCCGGGACAGGGGTGTTTGACACTGAAGCTTTCTTT.

The chain recombines TRBV19 with TRBJ2-1, with TRBD2 as a possible D gene (7 bases). V lost 4 bases and J 11 bases, leaving 21 bases between the germline ends. Germline V gives CDR1 LNHDA, CDR2 SQIVND (reference sequence). This CDR3 contains 15 residues. DNA for the CDR3: TGTGCCAGTAGTAAAGTGGGCGGGGGCCCCCTTAAGCAGTTCTTC. It yields the protein CASSKVGGGPLKQFF.

J is TRBJ1-2 and V is TRBV19; 9 bases align to TRBD1. In germline, CDR1 is LNHDA, CDR2 SQIVND (reference sequence). Trimming cost V 7 bases and J 1 base; bases outside gene matches: 7. There are 15 residues in the CDR3. The CDR3 sequence is CASNHRGRNNYGYTF. In DNA form, the CDR3 reads TGTGCCAGTAACCACAGGGGGCGAAATAACTATGGCTACACCTTC.

The chain joins TRBV6-6 to TRBJ1-1; a weak D match, TRBD1 (6 bases). V gave up 4 bases and J gave up 1 base, with 10 bases separating them. The germline V gene encodes CDR1 MNHNY and CDR2 SVGAGI (reference sequence). This CDR3 region has 14 residues. This chain's CDR3 is CASSWTVTNTEAFF. The CDR3 DNA follows: TGTGCCAGCAGTTGGACAGTAACGAACACTGAAGCTTTCTTT.

V and J are TRBV5-1 and TRBJ1-2; D may be TRBD1 (5 bases). Trimming removed 7 bases at V and 6 bases at J, with 13 bases between. CDR3 length equals 12 residues. Germline assignment: CDR1 SGHRS and CDR2 YFSETQ. CDR3 sequence reads: CASSTGGDGYTF. CDR3 DNA sequence: TGCGCCAGCTCGACGGGAGGGGATGGCTACACCTTC.

CDR3 in DNA: TGTGCCAGCAGTGAAGCTGCCCGGAATCAGCCCCAGCATTTT. Residues: CASSEAARNQPQHF. The chain carries TRBV6-1 and TRBJ1-5; D unresolved. V lost 0 bases, J lost 4 bases, and 7 bases lay in between. The CDR3 is 14 amino acids. Per the germline V gene, CDR1 is MNHNS and CDR2 is SASEGT.

This CDR3 is CASRVSKGAPYGYTF. The CDR3 nucleotides are TGTGCCAGCAGGGTTTCCAAGGGGGCCCCCTATGGCTACACCTTC. The chain uses TRBV2 and TRBJ1-2; 7 nucleotides agree with TRBD1. From germline, CDR1 is SNHLY and CDR2 FYNNEI. The junction had 11 bases not matched to a gene; V was cut back by 6 bases and J by 4 bases. This CDR3 has 15 residues.

The chain uses TRBV7-9 and TRBJ2-7; D may be TRBD1 (6 bases). CDR1 and CDR2 (germline): SEHNR, FQNEAQ (reference sequence). Trimming removed 1 base at V and 1 base at J, with 8 bases between. The CDR3 consists of 14 residues. The CDR3 nucleotides read TGTGCCAGCAGCTTAGATAGGGGGTCCTACGAGCAGTACGTC. This sequence encodes CASSLDRGSYEQYV.

The chain couples TRBV6-6 to TRBJ2-5; 7 bases map to TRBD1. Germline V gene sequence: CDR1 MNHNY, CDR2 SVGAGI (reference sequence). The ends lost 5 bases at V and 6 bases at J; junction bases unmatched: 0. The CDR3 covers 11 residues. For the CDR3, the DNA is TGTGCCAGCAGTAGGGGGCAGACCCAGTACTTC. Encoded protein: CASSRGQTQYF.

The V call is TRBV6-5, the J call TRBJ1-4; D may be TRBD1 (5 bases). Germline CDR1 MNHEY, CDR2 SVGAGI. CDR3 length: 16 residues. Trimming removed 2 bases from V and 6 bases from J, with 16 bases in between. CDR3: CASSYEPPGRHEKLFF. Written as DNA, the CDR3 is TGTGCCAGCAGTTACGAGCCACCAGGGAGGCATGAAAAACTGTTTTTT.

The chain employs TRBV18 and TRBJ2-2; TRBD1 might be the D (7 bases). Germline V gene lookup returns CDR1 KGHSH and CDR2 LQKENI. The CDR3 length is 18 residues. Trimming took 1 base from V and 2 from J, leaving 17 bases between them. As DNA, the CDR3 is TGTGCCAGCTCACCACTAAGACAGGGAGGAGTAAACACCGGGGAGCTGTTTTTT. Amino acid sequence: CASSPLRQGGVNTGELFF.

The CDR3 DNA follows: TGTGCCTGGAGTCTGTCTTTGGATACGCAGTATTTT. Its translation: CAWSLSLDTQYF. The chain is built from TRBV30 and TRBJ2-3, with D unclear. The CDR3 length is 12 residues. V shed 2 bases and J shed 6 bases, with 9 bases lying between them. Germline V CDR1 and CDR2: GTSNPN, SVGIG (reference sequence).

The rearrangement links TRBV2 to TRBJ1-1; D unresolved. The CDR3 spans 14 residues. V was shortened by 2 bases and J by 6 bases, with 13 bases between the two germline ends. Germline lookup yields CDR1 SNHLY and CDR2 FYNNEI. The CDR3 loop is CASSERVTAPEAFF. CDR3 nucleotides: TGTGCCAGCAGTGAAAGAGTCACCGCCCCTGAAGCTTTCTTT. Full variable domain (rest looked up from reference TRBV2 and TRBJ1-1): EPEVTQTPSHQVTQMGQEVILRCVPISNHLYFYWYRQILGQKVEFLVSFYNNEISEKSEIFDDQFSVERPDGSNFTLKIRSTKLEDSAMYFCASSERVTAPEAFFGQGTRLTVV.

CDR3 nucleotides: TGCGCCAGCAGCTTGGGGACAGGGCAGGGAGCTTTCTTT. Translating it yields CASSLGTGQGAFF. This rearrangement joins TRBV5-1 to TRBJ1-1; 8 positions match TRBD1. Germline-derived CDR1 and CDR2 are SGHRS and YFSETQ. Trimming at V came to 0 bases and at J to 10 bases, leaving 5 bases not matched to a gene. The CDR3 contains 13 residues.

The sample holds one count of this clone. V and J are TRBV5-1 and TRBJ2-7, with TRBD1 matching over 10 bases. Germline V gives CDR1 SGHRS, CDR2 YFSETQ. J gave up 3 bases and V 5 bases, and 8 bases lay outside the gene matches. The CDR3 is 15 amino acids. The chain's CDR3 is CASSREGTGVYEQYF. The CDR3 nucleotides read TGCGCCAGCAGTCGAGAGGGGACAGGGGTCTACGAGCAGTACTTC. Complete variable domain (other parts from reference TRBV5-1 and TRBJ2-7): KAGVTQTPRYLIKTRGQQVTLSCSPISGHRSVSWYQQTPGQGLQFLFEYFSETQRNKGNFPGRFSGRQFSNSRSEMNVSTLELGDSALYLCASSREGTGVYEQYFGPGTRLTVT.

The V gene is TRBV21-1, the J gene TRBJ1-2. TRBV21-1 counts as a pseudogene. The CDR3 has 13 residues. In nucleotides, the CDR3 is TGTGCCAGCAAGATCGGGGAGGACTATGGCTACACCTTC. It encodes CASKIGEDYGYTF.